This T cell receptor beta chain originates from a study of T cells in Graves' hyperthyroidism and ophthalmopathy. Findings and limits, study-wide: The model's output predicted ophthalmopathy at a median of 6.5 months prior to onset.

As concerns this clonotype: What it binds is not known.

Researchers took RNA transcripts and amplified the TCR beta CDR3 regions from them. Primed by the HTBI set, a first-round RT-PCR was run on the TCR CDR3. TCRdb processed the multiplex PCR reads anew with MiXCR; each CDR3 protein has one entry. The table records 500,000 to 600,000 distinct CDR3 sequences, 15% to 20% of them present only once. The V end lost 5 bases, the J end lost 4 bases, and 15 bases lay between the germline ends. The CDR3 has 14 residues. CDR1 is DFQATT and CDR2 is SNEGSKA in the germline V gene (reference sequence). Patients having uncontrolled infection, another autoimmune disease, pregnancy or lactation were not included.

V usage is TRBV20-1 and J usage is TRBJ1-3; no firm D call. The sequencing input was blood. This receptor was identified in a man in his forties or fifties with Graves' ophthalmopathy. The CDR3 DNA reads TGCAGTGCTCCCTGGGGAAACACCGGAAACACCATATATTTT. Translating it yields CSAPWGNTGNTIYF.